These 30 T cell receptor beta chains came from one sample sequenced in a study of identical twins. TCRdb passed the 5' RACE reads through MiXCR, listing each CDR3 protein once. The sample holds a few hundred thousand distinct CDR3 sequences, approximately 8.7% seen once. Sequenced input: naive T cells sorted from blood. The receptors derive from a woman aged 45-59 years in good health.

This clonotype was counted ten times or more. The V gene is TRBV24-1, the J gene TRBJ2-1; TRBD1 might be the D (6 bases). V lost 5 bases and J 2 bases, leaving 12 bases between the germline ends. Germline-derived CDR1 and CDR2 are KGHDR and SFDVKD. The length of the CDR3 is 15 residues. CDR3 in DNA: TGTGCCACCAGTGGCCTCCGGACAGCCTACAATGAGCAGTTCTTC. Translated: CATSGLRTAYNEQFF.

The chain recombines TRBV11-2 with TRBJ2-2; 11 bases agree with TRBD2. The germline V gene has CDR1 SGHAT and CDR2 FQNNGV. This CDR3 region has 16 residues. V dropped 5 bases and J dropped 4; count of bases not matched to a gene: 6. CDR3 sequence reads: CASSMTGTSGTGELFF. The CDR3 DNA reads TGTGCCAGCAGCATGACCGGGACTAGCGGCACCGGGGAGCTGTTTTTT.

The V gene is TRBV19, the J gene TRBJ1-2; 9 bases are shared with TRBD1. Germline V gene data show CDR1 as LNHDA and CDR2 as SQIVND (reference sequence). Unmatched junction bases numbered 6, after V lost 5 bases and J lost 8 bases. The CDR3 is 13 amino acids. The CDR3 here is CASSEQGAFGYTF. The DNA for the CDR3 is TGTGCCAGTAGTGAACAGGGGGCGTTCGGCTACACCTTC. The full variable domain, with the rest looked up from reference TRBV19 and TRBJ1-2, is DGGITQSPKYLFRKEGQNVTLSCEQNLNHDAMYWYRQDPGQGLRLIYYSQIVNDFQKGDIAEGYSVSREKKESFPLTVTSAQKNPTAFYLCASSEQGAFGYTFGSGTRLTVV.

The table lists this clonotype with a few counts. CDR3 in DNA: TGTGCCATCAGTGAAGAGGACAGGTTCAAAGTGCAGTACTTC. Protein: CAISEEDRFKVQYF. The chain combines TRBV10-3 with TRBJ2-7; 7 bases match TRBD1. The CDR3 sequence is 14 residues long. Germline CDR1 is ENHRY and CDR2 is SYGVKD. The junction had 11 bases not matched to a gene; V was cut back by 3 bases and J by 9 bases.

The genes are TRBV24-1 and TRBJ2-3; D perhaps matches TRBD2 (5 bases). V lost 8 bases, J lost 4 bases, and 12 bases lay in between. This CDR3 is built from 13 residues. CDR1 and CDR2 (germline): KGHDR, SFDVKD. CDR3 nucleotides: TGTGCCACCATGGCAGATAGCGCAGATACGCAGTATTTT. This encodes CATMADSADTQYF.

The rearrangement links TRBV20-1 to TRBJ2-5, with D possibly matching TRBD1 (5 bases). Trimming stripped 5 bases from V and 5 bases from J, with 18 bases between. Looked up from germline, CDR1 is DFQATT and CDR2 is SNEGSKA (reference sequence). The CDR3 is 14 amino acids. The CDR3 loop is CSAPKQGSMETQYF. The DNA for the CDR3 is TGCAGTGCTCCAAAGCAGGGAAGTATGGAGACCCAGTACTTC.

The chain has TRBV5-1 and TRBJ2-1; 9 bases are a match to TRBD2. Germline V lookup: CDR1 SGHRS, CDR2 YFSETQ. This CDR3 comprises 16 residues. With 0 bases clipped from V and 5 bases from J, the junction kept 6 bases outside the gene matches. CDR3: CASSLVAGGPNNEQFF. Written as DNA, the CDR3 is TGCGCCAGCAGCTTGGTCGCGGGAGGGCCCAACAATGAGCAGTTCTTC.

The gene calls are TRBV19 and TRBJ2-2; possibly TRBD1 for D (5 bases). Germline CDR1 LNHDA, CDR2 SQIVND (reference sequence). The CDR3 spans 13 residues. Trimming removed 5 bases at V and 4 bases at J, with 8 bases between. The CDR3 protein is CASSPQVTGELFF. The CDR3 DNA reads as TGTGCCAGTAGTCCACAGGTCACCGGGGAGCTGTTTTTT.

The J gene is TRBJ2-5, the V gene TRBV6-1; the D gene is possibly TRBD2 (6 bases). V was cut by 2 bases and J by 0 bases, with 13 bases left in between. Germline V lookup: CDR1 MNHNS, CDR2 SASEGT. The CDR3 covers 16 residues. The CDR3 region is CASSERGLTYQETQYF. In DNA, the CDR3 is TGTGCCAGCAGTGAAAGGGGACTCACGTACCAAGAGACCCAGTACTTC.

In nucleotides, the CDR3 is TGTGCCAGCAGCGCCAAGGTCGGGTCGGACGAGCAGTACTTC. It is translated as CASSAKVGSDEQYF. The chain links TRBV7-6 to TRBJ2-7; D unresolved. Looked up from germline, CDR1 is SGHVS and CDR2 is FNYEAQ. V lost 5 bases and J lost 5, with 16 bases in between. The CDR3 covers 14 residues.

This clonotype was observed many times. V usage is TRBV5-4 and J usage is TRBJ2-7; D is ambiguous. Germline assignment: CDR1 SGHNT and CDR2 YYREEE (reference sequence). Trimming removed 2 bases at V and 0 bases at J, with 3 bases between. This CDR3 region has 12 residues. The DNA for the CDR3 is TGTGCCAGCAGCTTACCCTCCTACGAGCAGTACTTC. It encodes CASSLPSYEQYF.

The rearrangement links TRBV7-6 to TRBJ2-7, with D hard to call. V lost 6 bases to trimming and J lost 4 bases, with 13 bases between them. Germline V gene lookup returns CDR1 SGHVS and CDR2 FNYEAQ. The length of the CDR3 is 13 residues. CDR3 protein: CASSNPWMYEQYV. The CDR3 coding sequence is TGTGCCAGCAGTAATCCGTGGATGTACGAGCAGTACGTC.

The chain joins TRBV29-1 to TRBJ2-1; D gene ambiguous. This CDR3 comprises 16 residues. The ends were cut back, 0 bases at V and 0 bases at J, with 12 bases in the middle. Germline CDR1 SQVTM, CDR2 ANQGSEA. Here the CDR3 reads CSVEDGSKSSYNEQFF. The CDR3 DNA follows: TGCAGCGTTGAAGACGGAAGCAAGAGCTCCTACAATGAGCAGTTCTTC.

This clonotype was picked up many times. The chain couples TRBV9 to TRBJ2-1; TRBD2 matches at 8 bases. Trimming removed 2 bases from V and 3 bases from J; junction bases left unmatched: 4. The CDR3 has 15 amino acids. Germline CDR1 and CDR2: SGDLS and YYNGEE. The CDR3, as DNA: TGTGCCAGCAGCGTGGGCGGGGGGTACTACAATGAGCAGTTCTTC. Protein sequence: CASSVGGGYYNEQFF.

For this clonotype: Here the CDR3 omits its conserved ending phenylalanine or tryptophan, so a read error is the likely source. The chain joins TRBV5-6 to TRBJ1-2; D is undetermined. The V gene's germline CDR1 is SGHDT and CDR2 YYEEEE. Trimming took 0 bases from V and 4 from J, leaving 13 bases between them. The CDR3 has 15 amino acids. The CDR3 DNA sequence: TGTGCCAGCAGCTTGGAATCAGCTCACCTCTATGGCTACACCTAC. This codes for CASSLESAHLYGYTY.

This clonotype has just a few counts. The CDR3 DNA is TGTGCCAGCAGCTCGGGACGCGGAGTGGTGGGGAATTCACCCCTCCACTTT. Protein sequence: CASSSGRGVVGNSPLHF. The genes are TRBV11-2 and TRBJ1-6; possible D gene TRBD1, 5 bases. The germline V gene encodes CDR1 SGHAT and CDR2 FQNNGV. CDR3 length: 17 amino acids. V was clipped by 4 bases and J by 7 bases, with 20 bases between them.

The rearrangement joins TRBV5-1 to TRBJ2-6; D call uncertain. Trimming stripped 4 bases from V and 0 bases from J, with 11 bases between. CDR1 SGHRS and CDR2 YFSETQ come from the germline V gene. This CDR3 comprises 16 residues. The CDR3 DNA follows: TGCGCCAGCAGCCCAAGGGCGGTCTCTGGGGCCAACGTCCTGACTTTC. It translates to CASSPRAVSGANVLTF.

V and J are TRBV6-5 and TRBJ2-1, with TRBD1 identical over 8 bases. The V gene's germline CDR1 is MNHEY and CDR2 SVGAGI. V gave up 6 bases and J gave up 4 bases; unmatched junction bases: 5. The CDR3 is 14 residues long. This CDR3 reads CASRARDRYNEQFF. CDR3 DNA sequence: TGTGCCAGCAGGGCCCGGGACAGGTACAATGAGCAGTTCTTC.

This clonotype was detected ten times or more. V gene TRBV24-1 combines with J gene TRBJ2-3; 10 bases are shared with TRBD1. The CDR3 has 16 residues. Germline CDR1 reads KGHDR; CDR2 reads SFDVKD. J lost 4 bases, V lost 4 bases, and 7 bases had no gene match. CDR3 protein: CATSDHRDRGSDTQYF. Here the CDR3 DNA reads TGTGCCACCAGTGACCACCGGGACAGGGGTTCAGATACGCAGTATTTT.

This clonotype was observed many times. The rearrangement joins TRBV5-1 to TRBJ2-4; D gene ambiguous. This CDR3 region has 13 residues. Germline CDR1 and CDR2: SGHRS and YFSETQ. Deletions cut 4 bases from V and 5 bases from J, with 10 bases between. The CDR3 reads CASSALLENIQYF. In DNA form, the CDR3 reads TGCGCCAGCAGCGCACTGTTGGAAAACATTCAGTACTTC.

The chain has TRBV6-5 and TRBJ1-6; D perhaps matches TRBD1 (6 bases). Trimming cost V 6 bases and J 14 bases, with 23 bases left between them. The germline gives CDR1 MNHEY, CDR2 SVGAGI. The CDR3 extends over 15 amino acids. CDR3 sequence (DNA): TGTGCCAGCAGAGACCGGGACACGGTGTTTTTGGCCCTCCACTTT. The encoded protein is CASRDRDTVFLALHF.

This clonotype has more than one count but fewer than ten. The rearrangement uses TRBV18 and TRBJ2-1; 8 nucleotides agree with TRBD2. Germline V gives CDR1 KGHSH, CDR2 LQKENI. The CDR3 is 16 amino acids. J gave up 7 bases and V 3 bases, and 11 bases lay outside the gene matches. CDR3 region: CASSPVSLAGSNEQFF. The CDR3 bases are TGTGCCAGCTCACCGGTATCCCTAGCGGGCTCTAATGAGCAGTTCTTC.

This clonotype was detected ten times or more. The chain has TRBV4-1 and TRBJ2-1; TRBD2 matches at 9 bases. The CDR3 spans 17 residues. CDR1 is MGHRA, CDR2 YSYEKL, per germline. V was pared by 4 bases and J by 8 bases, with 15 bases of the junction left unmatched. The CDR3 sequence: CASSPMVDSGRIYEQFF. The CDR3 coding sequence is TGCGCCAGCAGCCCTATGGTAGATAGCGGGAGAATCTATGAGCAGTTCTTC.

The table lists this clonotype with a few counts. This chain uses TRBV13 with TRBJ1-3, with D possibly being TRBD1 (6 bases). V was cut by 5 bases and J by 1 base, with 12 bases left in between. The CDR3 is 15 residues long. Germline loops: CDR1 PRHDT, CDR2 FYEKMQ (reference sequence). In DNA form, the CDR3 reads TGTGCCAGCAGCCCGAACAGGGTTTCTGGAAACACCATATATTTT. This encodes CASSPNRVSGNTIYF.

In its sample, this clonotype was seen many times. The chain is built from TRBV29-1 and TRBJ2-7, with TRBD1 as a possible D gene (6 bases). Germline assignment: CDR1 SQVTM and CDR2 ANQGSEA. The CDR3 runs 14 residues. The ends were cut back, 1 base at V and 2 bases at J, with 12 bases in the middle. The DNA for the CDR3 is TGCAGCGTTGAAGTCGGGACATCAACCTACGAGCAGTACTTC. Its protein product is CSVEVGTSTYEQYF.

CDR3 residues: CASSRPPTGVSGVITGELFF. The CDR3, as DNA: TGTGCCAGCAGCCGGCCGCCTACGGGGGTTAGCGGGGTTATTACCGGGGAGCTGTTTTTT. The V call is TRBV7-2, the J call TRBJ2-2; 8 bases fit TRBD2. The CDR3 extends over 20 amino acids. In germline, CDR1 is SGHTA, CDR2 FQGNSA. J was trimmed by 5 bases and V by 5 bases; bases with no gene match: 22.

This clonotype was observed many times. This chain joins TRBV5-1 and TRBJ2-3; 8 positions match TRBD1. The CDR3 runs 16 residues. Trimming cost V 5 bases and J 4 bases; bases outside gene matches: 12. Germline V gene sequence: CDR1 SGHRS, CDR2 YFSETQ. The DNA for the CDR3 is TGCGCCAGCAGTCCCAGGACAGGGAACAGGGCAGATACGCAGTATTTT. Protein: CASSPRTGNRADTQYF.

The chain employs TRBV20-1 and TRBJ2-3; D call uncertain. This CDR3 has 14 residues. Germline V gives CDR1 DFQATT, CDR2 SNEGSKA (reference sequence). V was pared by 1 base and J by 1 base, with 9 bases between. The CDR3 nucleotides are TGCAGTGCTAGAGTCCCGGCCGGCACAGATACGCAGTATTTT. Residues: CSARVPAGTDTQYF.

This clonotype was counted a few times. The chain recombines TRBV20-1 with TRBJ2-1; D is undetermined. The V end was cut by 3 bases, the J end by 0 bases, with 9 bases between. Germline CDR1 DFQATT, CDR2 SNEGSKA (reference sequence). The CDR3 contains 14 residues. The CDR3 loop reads CSASWADSYNEQFF. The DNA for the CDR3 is TGCAGTGCTAGTTGGGCGGACTCCTACAATGAGCAGTTCTTC.

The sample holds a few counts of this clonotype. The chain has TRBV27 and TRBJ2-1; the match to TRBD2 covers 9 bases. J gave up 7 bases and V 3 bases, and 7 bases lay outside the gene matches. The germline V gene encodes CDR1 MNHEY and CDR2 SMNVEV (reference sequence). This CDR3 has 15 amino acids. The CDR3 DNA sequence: TGTGCCAGCAGTTTTAGGAGCGGGAGGACGAATGAGCAGTTCTTC. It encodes CASSFRSGRTNEQFF.